This T cell receptor (beta chain) was retrieved from a study of cytomegalovirus exposure and HLA in healthy donors. Both 60 Vbeta primers and 13 Jbeta primers went into the PCR. Sequencing was performed with immunoSEQ multiplex PCR; in TCRdb, only in-frame clones are kept and a portion is missing. The repertoire includes around 150,000 clones, 88% of them detected once, and roughly 0.5% sits in the top ten. The donors (healthy individuals) were bone marrow donors. Trimming removed 4 bases at V and 8 bases at J, with 14 bases between. Germline CDR1 and CDR2: MNHEY and SVGAGI. The length of the CDR3 is 13 residues.

Source material: PBMCs. The genes are TRBV6-5 and TRBJ1-2, with D uncertain. The sequence came from a woman aged 40 to 50 in good health and CMV-seronegative. The CDR3 nucleotides are TGTGCCAGCAGTTCGGGGTTTGTGGGAGGCTACACCTTC. This gives the protein CASSSGFVGGYTF.